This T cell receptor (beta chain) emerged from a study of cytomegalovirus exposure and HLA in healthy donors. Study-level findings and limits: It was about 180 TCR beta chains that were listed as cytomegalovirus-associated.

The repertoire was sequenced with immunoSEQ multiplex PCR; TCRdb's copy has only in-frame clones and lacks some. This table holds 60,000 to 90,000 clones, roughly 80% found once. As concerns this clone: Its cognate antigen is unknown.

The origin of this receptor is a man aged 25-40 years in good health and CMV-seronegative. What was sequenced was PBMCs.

CDR3 sequence: CASSQDINQPQHF. The CDR3 DNA is TGCGCCAGCAGCCAGGACATCAATCAGCCCCAGCATTTT. J is TRBJ1-5 and V is TRBV4-3, with a weak D call TRBD1 (5 bases). The CDR3 is 13 residues long. Germline V gives CDR1 LGHNA, CDR2 YSLEER. The V gene lost 3 bases and the J gene lost 3 bases, with 6 bases spanning the gap.